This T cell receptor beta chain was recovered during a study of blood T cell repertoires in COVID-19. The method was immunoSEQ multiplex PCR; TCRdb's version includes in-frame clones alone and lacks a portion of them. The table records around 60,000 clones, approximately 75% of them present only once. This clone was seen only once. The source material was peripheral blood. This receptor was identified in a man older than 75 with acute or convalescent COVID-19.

The CDR3 DNA reads as TGTGCCAGTAGTATGGGACTAGCGGGGGGTAGGGAAAACATTCAGTACTTC. Translation: CASSMGLAGGRENIQYF. The chain has TRBV19 and TRBJ2-4, with TRBD2 matching 15 bases. Germline-derived CDR1 and CDR2 are LNHDA and SQIVND (reference sequence). The CDR3 extends over 17 amino acids. Trimming removed 3 bases from V and 5 bases from J; junction bases left unmatched: 5.